The 31 T cell receptor beta chains given below trace back to one sample, sequenced in a study of blood T cell repertoires in COVID-19 (TCRdb year 2020). Library preparation used the immunoSEQ multiplex PCR assay. Not all clones reach the TCRdb copy of this immuneACCESS table, which keeps in-frame sequences only. Checked studies attribute under half of the gap to unresolved V genes and leave the rest unexplained. The sample data list 200,000 to 300,000 clones, and around three quarters of these were observed just once. The top ten constitute around 3.4% of the sample. The sequencing input was peripheral blood. These receptor sequences come from a woman aged 80 or older with acute or convalescent COVID-19.

This sequence joins TRBV11-2 and TRBJ2-3; D gene uncertain. Germline V lookup: CDR1 SGHAT, CDR2 FQNNGV. The CDR3 contains 13 residues. The V gene lost 0 bases and the J gene lost 8 bases, with 9 bases spanning the gap. The CDR3: CASSLETTSTQYF. The CDR3 DNA reads as TGTGCCAGCAGCTTAGAAACTACCTCTACGCAGTATTTT.

The chain recombines TRBV4-1 with TRBJ1-1; possible D gene TRBD1, 5 bases. The germline V gene has CDR1 MGHRA and CDR2 YSYEKL. V lost 4 bases to trimming and J lost 5 bases, with 23 bases between them. This CDR3 spans 17 amino acids. The chain's CDR3 is CASSPQGLRGSATEAFF. The CDR3 bases are TGCGCCAGCAGCCCTCAGGGCCTGCGGGGATCGGCAACTGAAGCTTTCTTT.

The rearrangement uses TRBV7-2 and TRBJ1-3, with 7 bases identical to TRBD1. CDR1 is SGHTA, CDR2 FQGNSA, per germline. The V gene end was trimmed by 7 bases and the J gene end by 0 bases; junction bases not matched to a gene: 15. The CDR3 is 18 residues long. The CDR3 nucleotides are TGTGCCAGCACCACCGCCCAGGGGGGCACCGTCTCTGGAAACACCATATATTTT. It translates to CASTTAQGGTVSGNTIYF.

V and J are TRBV4-1 and TRBJ2-7, with D perhaps matching TRBD1 (6 bases). V lost 3 bases and J lost 2, with 11 bases in between. This CDR3 is built from 14 residues. Germline V gives CDR1 MGHRA, CDR2 YSYEKL. CDR3 amino acids: CASSQGALTYEQYF. CDR3 coding DNA: TGCGCCAGCAGCCAGGGGGCATTAACCTACGAGCAGTACTTC.

The chain recombines TRBV6-6 with TRBJ2-7, with 12 bases aligning to TRBD1. V was clipped by 6 bases and J by 4 bases; unmatched bases: 4. This CDR3 contains 14 residues. CDR1 MNHNY and CDR2 SVGAGI come from the germline V gene (reference sequence). The CDR3 DNA sequence: TGTGCCAGCAGAGGGACAGGGGGCCCTTACGAGCAGTACTTC. Encoded protein: CASRGTGGPYEQYF.

The chain combines TRBV19 with TRBJ1-5, with D possibly TRBD1 on 6 matching bases. Per the germline V gene, CDR1 is LNHDA and CDR2 is SQIVND (reference sequence). The V and J ends lost 7 bases and 6 bases respectively, with 22 bases between them. The CDR3 spans 16 residues. The CDR3 DNA reads TGTGCCAGTAAGGCGGACAGCACCGGGCAGGGTCAGCCCCAGCATTTT. It specifies CASKADSTGQGQPQHF.

This clone was seen once. The rearrangement links TRBV12-3 or TRBV12-4 to TRBJ1-2; D is undetermined. The germline V and J ends were trimmed by 4 bases and 7 bases, with 10 bases remaining between them. The CDR3 extends over 12 amino acids. The CDR3 DNA is TGTGCCAGCAGTTACGGGTTGGGTGGCTACACCTTC. It yields the protein CASSYGLGGYTF.

This sequence joins TRBV5-5 and TRBJ2-6; tentative D call: TRBD1 (5 bases). CDR1 is SGHKS and CDR2 is YYEKEE in the germline V gene (reference sequence). The CDR3 is 15 residues long. V gave up 4 bases and J gave up 0 bases, with 8 bases separating them. The CDR3: CASSPTDSGANVLTF. CDR3 sequence (DNA): TGTGCCAGCAGCCCGACAGACTCTGGGGCCAACGTCCTGACTTTC.

The J gene is TRBJ2-3, the V gene TRBV3-1 (or the pseudogene TRBV3-2); possibly TRBD1 for D (5 bases). In germline, CDR1 is LGHDT, CDR2 YNNKEL (reference sequence). CDR3 length: 14 amino acids. Trimming took off 4 bases at V and 6 bases at J, with 14 bases between the two ends. The CDR3 here is CASSRGHSMDTQYF. In DNA form, the CDR3 reads TGTGCCAGCAGCCGCGGACATAGCATGGATACGCAGTATTTT.

This clone was seen many times. The chain joins TRBV18 to TRBJ2-3; 8 bases are shared with TRBD1. Per germline, CDR1 KGHSH and CDR2 LQKENI. The CDR3 length is 17 residues. V lost 3 bases, J lost 1 base, and 9 bases stayed unmatched. The CDR3 DNA sequence: TGTGCCAGCTCACCGCTTCAGGGGGCTTGGGGCACAGATACGCAGTATTTT. It yields the protein CASSPLQGAWGTDTQYF.

The chain has TRBV2 and TRBJ2-5, with 13 positions matching TRBD2. The CDR3 sequence is 16 residues long. Trimming took 5 bases from V and 5 from J; bases not matched to a gene: 8. Germline loops: CDR1 SNHLY, CDR2 FYNNEI. CDR3 loop: CASSSGTSGNYETQYF. DNA of the CDR3: TGTGCCAGCAGTTCCGGGACTAGCGGGAATTACGAGACCCAGTACTTC.

The gene calls are TRBV3-1 (or the pseudogene TRBV3-2) and TRBJ2-5; D gene uncertain. V lost 1 base and J lost 2, with 5 bases in between. CDR3 length equals 13 residues. Germline CDR1 reads LGHDT; CDR2 reads YNNKEL (reference sequence). The CDR3 region has the DNA TGTGCCAGCAGCCAAGGCAGACAAGAGACCCAGTACTTC. This sequence encodes CASSQGRQETQYF.

J is TRBJ2-3 and V is TRBV6-5; 10 bases map to TRBD1. Germline lookup yields CDR1 MNHEY and CDR2 SVGAGI. The trim removed 6 bases at V and 4 bases at J, leaving 7 bases unmatched. The CDR3 is 15 residues long. CDR3 protein: CASSHGGTGADTQYF. DNA for the CDR3: TGTGCCAGCAGCCACGGGGGGACAGGGGCAGATACGCAGTATTTT.

V and J are TRBV7-8 and TRBJ1-5; possible D gene TRBD1, 6 bases. CDR3 size: 17 residues. Germline values: CDR1 SGHVS, CDR2 FQNEAQ. V was pared by 2 bases and J by 2 bases, with 16 bases between. The CDR3 region is CASSLNRVRQGNQPQHF. The DNA of the CDR3 is TGTGCCAGCAGCTTAAATCGTGTTCGACAGGGCAATCAGCCCCAGCATTTT.

The count of this clone is one. Other DNA sequences of this sample code for an identical CDR3. The chain is built from TRBV7-9 and TRBJ1-2; TRBD1 matches at 8 bases. The CDR3 is 13 amino acids. The junction had 3 bases not matched to a gene; V was cut back by 4 bases and J by 5 bases. Germline assignment: CDR1 SEHNR and CDR2 FQNEAQ (reference sequence). The CDR3 DNA is TGTGCCAGCAGCTCCACAGGGGGTTATGGCTACACCTTC. It yields the protein CASSSTGGYGYTF. Full variable domain (remainder filled in from reference TRBV7-9 and TRBJ1-2): DTGVSQNPRHKITKRGQNVTFRCDPISEHNRLYWYRQTLGQGPEFLTYFQNEAQLEKSRLLSDRFSAERPKGSFSTLEIQRTEQGDSAMYLCASSSTGGYGYTFGSGTRLTVV.

The chain is built from TRBV18 and TRBJ1-2; tentatively, D is TRBD1 (5 bases). This CDR3 region has 12 residues. The germline V and J ends were trimmed by 5 bases and 2 bases, with 6 bases remaining between them. CDR1 is KGHSH, CDR2 LQKENI, per germline. This CDR3 reads CASSGGNYGYTF. In DNA, the CDR3 is TGTGCCAGCTCAGGGGGGAACTATGGCTACACCTTC.

This clone was recorded a few times. DNA for the CDR3: TGCGCCAGCAGTGAGTCGAGGGCAGGAGGGGGCTACACCTTC. Protein: CASSESRAGGGYTF. The chain uses TRBV10-1 and TRBJ1-2; no reliable D call. CDR1 WNHNN and CDR2 SYGVQD come from the germline V gene (reference sequence). V gave up 0 bases and J gave up 8 bases, with 13 bases separating them. CDR3 size: 14 residues.

The rearrangement links TRBV28 to TRBJ1-2, with a possible D match to TRBD1 (6 bases). Trimming stripped 7 bases from V and 4 bases from J, with 16 bases between. Germline loops: CDR1 MDHEN, CDR2 SYDVKM. The CDR3 has 14 amino acids. CDR3 in amino acids: CASNRGGASYGYTF. DNA of the CDR3: TGTGCCAGCAACCGCGGGGGGGCCTCCTATGGCTACACCTTC.

The chain carries TRBV10-3 and TRBJ1-1; D might be TRBD1 (6 bases). The V gene lost 2 bases and the J gene lost 1 base, with 11 bases spanning the gap. The germline V gene has CDR1 ENHRY and CDR2 SYGVKD. The length of the CDR3 is 15 residues. DNA for the CDR3: TGTGCCATCAGTGAGGGGAGAGGGGGGAACACTGAAGCTTTCTTT. Encoded protein: CAISEGRGGNTEAFF.

This chain joins TRBV7-9 and TRBJ1-2, with TRBD1 identical over 7 bases. CDR3 length equals 14 residues. Germline-derived CDR1 and CDR2 are SEHNR and FQNEAQ (reference sequence). V was pared by 5 bases and J by 6 bases, with 9 bases of the junction left unmatched. CDR3 DNA sequence: TGTGCCAGCAGCACGACCCGGGACAGCCATGGCTACACCTTC. The encoded protein is CASSTTRDSHGYTF.

This clone was observed a handful of times. This chain connects TRBV12-5 to TRBJ2-7, with D maybe TRBD1 (6 bases). This CDR3 spans 12 amino acids. Trimming removed 4 bases at V and 9 bases at J, with 13 bases between. The germline V gene has CDR1 LGHNT and CDR2 FRNRAP. The CDR3 loop is CASGSTQGLQYF. The DNA for the CDR3 is TGTGCTAGTGGTTCAACACAGGGATTGCAGTACTTC.

V and J are TRBV19 and TRBJ1-2, with TRBD1 matching over 8 bases. There are 17 residues in the CDR3. The V gene's germline CDR1 is LNHDA and CDR2 SQIVND (reference sequence). V lost 2 bases, J lost 2 bases, and 10 bases stayed unmatched. The CDR3 region has the DNA TGTGCCAGTAGTATACCCACTAGCAACAGGGGGAACTATGGCTACACCTTC. Protein product: CASSIPTSNRGNYGYTF.

The chain carries TRBV29-1 and TRBJ1-1; 7 bases match TRBD1. V was clipped by 7 bases and J by 3 bases; unmatched bases: 8. Germline V CDR1 and CDR2: SQVTM, ANQGSEA. The CDR3 has 13 amino acids. The DNA for the CDR3 is TGCAGCGCCTACGATAGGGGGCACACTGAAGCTTTCTTT. This sequence encodes CSAYDRGHTEAFF.

This clone was observed once. The CDR3 DNA is TGTGCCAGCTCACCAACCATGGGGGGGGCCTACGAGCAGTACTTC. This encodes CASSPTMGGAYEQYF. The chain joins TRBV18 to TRBJ2-7; 7 positions match TRBD2. The junction had 6 bases not matched to a gene; V was cut back by 2 bases and J by 2 bases. CDR1 and CDR2 from the germline V gene are KGHSH and LQKENI. This CDR3 region has 15 residues.

This chain joins TRBV19 and TRBJ1-5, with TRBD1 matching over 9 bases. In germline, CDR1 is LNHDA, CDR2 SQIVND (reference sequence). With V trimmed by 1 base and J by 14 bases, 6 bases remained unmatched. The CDR3 length is 13 residues. CDR3 coding DNA: TGTGCCAGTAGTATAGCGGAGACAGGGGGGGAGCATTTT. Encoded protein: CASSIAETGGEHF. The variable domain in full, completed from reference TRBV19 and TRBJ1-5, reads DGGITQSPKYLFRKEGQNVTLSCEQNLNHDAMYWYRQDPGQGLRLIYYSQIVNDFQKGDIAEGYSVSREKKESFPLTVTSAQKNPTAFYLCASSIAETGGEHFGDGTRLSIL.

The V gene is TRBV7-2, the J gene TRBJ1-4; tentatively, D is TRBD1 (6 bases). V lost 1 base, J lost 7 bases, and 13 bases lay in between. The CDR3 totals 15 residues. Germline CDR1 is SGHTA and CDR2 is FQGNSA. The CDR3 loop is CASSLGQGLGEKLFF. The CDR3 DNA sequence: TGTGCCAGCAGCTTAGGGCAGGGGCTGGGTGAAAAACTGTTTTTT.

The genes are TRBV9 and TRBJ2-1; 11 bases map to TRBD2. There are 16 residues in the CDR3. J was trimmed by 12 bases and V by 4 bases; bases with no gene match: 15. CDR1 is SGDLS, CDR2 YYNGEE, per germline. CDR3 loop: CASSPQTGTSGQVQFF. The CDR3 DNA reads as TGTGCCAGCAGCCCTCAAACCGGGACTAGCGGACAGGTGCAGTTCTTC.

There are a few counts of this clone. The V and J genes are TRBV4-1 and TRBJ1-6; D gene ambiguous. The CDR3 is 18 residues long. The V gene's germline CDR1 is MGHRA and CDR2 YSYEKL. The ends were cut back, 0 bases at V and 2 bases at J, with 14 bases in the middle. CDR3 loop: CASSQESRGSAYNSPLHF. The CDR3 nucleotides read TGCGCCAGCAGCCAAGAGTCTCGAGGGTCCGCCTATAATTCACCCCTCCACTTT.

The CDR3 here is CASSSGARHPGELFF. The CDR3 DNA is TGCGCCAGCAGCTCGGGAGCCCGCCACCCGGGGGAGCTGTTTTTT. The chain combines TRBV5-1 with TRBJ2-2, with a possible D match to TRBD2 (6 bases). V shed 3 bases and J shed 8 bases, with 17 bases lying between them. CDR3 size: 15 residues. Germline V gene lookup returns CDR1 SGHRS and CDR2 YFSETQ.

This clone was detected only once. The J gene is TRBJ2-7, the V gene TRBV5-4; possibly TRBD1 for D (6 bases). Germline CDR1 SGHNT, CDR2 YYREEE (reference sequence). V shed 0 bases and J shed 3 bases, with 10 bases lying between them. The length of the CDR3 is 14 residues. The DNA of the CDR3 is TGTGCCAGCAGCTTGGCTCCGGACAGCTACGAGCAGTACTTC. Translated: CASSLAPDSYEQYF.

A remark on this clone: Germline is not matched at one junction end, which may reflect a read error. V is TRBV18 and J is TRBJ1-2; D is unclear. Germline CDR1 reads KGHSH; CDR2 reads LQKENI. The CDR3 extends over 9 amino acids. CDR3 coding DNA: TGTGCCAGCTCACCCGCCGATGCGTTC. Translation gives CASSPADAF.